The rows below give T cell receptor beta chains drawn from one sample of a study of CD8 T cells in ankylosing spondylitis. MiXCR, run by TCRdb on the 5' RACE reads, gives a single entry per CDR3 protein. The sample lists 150,000 to 200,000 distinct CDR3 sequences; roughly 18% were seen once. The specimen sequenced was blood, either unsorted or a sorted T cell fraction (not recorded which). These receptors were collected from a male donor between 5 and 29 years old with ankylosing spondylitis or in good health (not recorded which). CDR3s include the opening cysteine and the closing phenylalanine or tryptophan. Each record gives: D gene, J gene, clone size, V gene, CDR3 protein, CDR3 DNA. The D gene is left open where the match is weak. Clone size is given for some rows only: seen once, a few or many times, or a class if the clone is expanded.

>-|TRBJ1-4|many|TRBV20-1
CSATGTTNEKLFF
TGCAGTGCTACCGGTACAACTAATGAAAAACTGTTTTTT
>-|TRBJ2-7|-|TRBV28
CASSPHQVTYEQYF
TGTGCCAGCAGCCCCCATCAAGTCACCTACGAGCAGTACTTC
>-|TRBJ2-5|-|TRBV7-9
CASSSQGKRETQYF
TGTGCCAGCAGCTCGCAGGGGAAGAGAGAGACCCAGTACTTC
>TRBD2|TRBJ2-1|few|TRBV6-5
CASRSLAGGGDEQFF
TGTGCCAGCAGATCGTTAGCGGGAGGGGGGGATGAGCAGTTCTTC
>-|TRBJ2-1|many|TRBV30
CAWSVGIEQFF
TGTGCCTGGAGTGTGGGAATTGAGCAGTTCTTC
>TRBD1|TRBJ1-6|many|TRBV5-1
CASSLGQGLSPLHF
TGCGCCAGCAGCTTGGGACAGGGGTTGTCACCCCTCCACTTT
>TRBD2|TRBJ2-1|many|TRBV7-6
CASSFSGRTYNEQFF
TGTGCCAGCAGCTTTAGCGGGCGAACCTACAATGAGCAGTTCTTC
>-|TRBJ2-1|many|TRBV12-3/TRBV12-4
CASSRWWDEQFF
TGTGCCAGCAGCCGCTGGTGGGATGAGCAGTTCTTC
>TRBD2|TRBJ2-2|many|TRBV5-1
CASSPDGLVGATGELFF
TGCGCCAGCAGTCCTGACGGACTAGTCGGTGCCACCGGGGAGCTGTTTTTT
>-|TRBJ2-3|few|TRBV6-2/TRBV6-3
CASSRGERVAQGADTQYF
TGTGCCAGCAGCCGCGGGGAGAGGGTAGCCCAGGGGGCAGATACGCAGTATTTT
>-|TRBJ1-4|-|TRBV7-2
CASSLTRDINEKLFF
TGTGCCAGCAGCTTAACCCGGGACATTAATGAAAAACTGTTTTTT
>-|TRBJ1-5|-|TRBV4-3
CASSQAQGSNQPQHF
TGCGCCAGCAGCCAAGCACAGGGTAGCAATCAGCCCCAGCATTTT
>-|TRBJ2-3|many|TRBV25-1
CASSVAGTSTDTQYF
TGTGCCAGCAGTGTCGCAGGAACTAGCACAGATACGCAGTATTTT
>TRBD1|TRBJ2-3|few|TRBV2
CASSDRAGADTQYF
TGTGCCAGCAGCGACAGGGCTGGCGCAGATACGCAGTATTTT
>-|TRBJ2-7|many|TRBV12-3/TRBV12-4
CASSLRRYPHEQYF
TGTGCCAGCAGTTTAAGGCGTTACCCCCACGAGCAGTACTTC
>TRBD2|TRBJ2-2|-|TRBV11-3
CASSLGSAGANTGELFF
TGTGCCAGCAGCTTAGGTTCGGCGGGAGCGAACACCGGGGAGCTGTTTTTT
>TRBD2|TRBJ2-1|-|TRBV18
CASSPPTGTIEFF
TGTGCCAGCTCACCACCCACCGGGACTATCGAGTTCTTC
>TRBD2|TRBJ2-1|many|TRBV6-4
CASSDSGLAGVHEQFF
TGTGCCAGCAGTGACTCGGGACTAGCGGGAGTCCATGAGCAGTTCTTC
>TRBD1|TRBJ2-1|-|TRBV7-2
CASSLAGTGSHNEQFF
TGTGCCAGCAGCTTAGCCGGGACAGGGAGCCACAATGAGCAGTTCTTC
>-|TRBJ2-5|many|TRBV5-1
CASDDHTVQETQYF
TGCGCCAGCGATGATCACACAGTCCAAGAGACCCAGTACTTC
>-|TRBJ1-2|many|TRBV4-3
CASSQDYRGYTF
TGCGCCAGCAGCCAAGATTACCGTGGCTACACCTTC
>TRBD2|TRBJ2-7|many|TRBV28
CASGFGRAVREQYF
TGTGCCAGCGGATTCGGGAGGGCAGTACGGGAGCAGTACTTC
>TRBD2|TRBJ2-2|many|TRBV9
CASSAVTAGGPGELFF
TGTGCCAGCAGCGCTGTTACAGCGGGAGGGCCCGGGGAGCTGTTTTTT
>-|TRBJ2-2|many|TRBV12-3/TRBV12-4
CAKPGDTGELFF
TGTGCCAAACCCGGGGACACCGGGGAGCTGTTTTTT
>TRBD2|TRBJ2-3|many|TRBV7-8
CASIQGLYSTDTQYF
TGTGCCAGCATCCAGGGACTATATAGCACAGATACGCAGTATTTT
>-|TRBJ2-1|once|TRBV5-6
CASSRGGISYNEQFF
TGTGCCAGCAGTCGAGGGGGGATTTCCTACAATGAGCAGTTCTTC
>TRBD2|TRBJ2-1|many|TRBV14
CASSQDKAGTSGRFGDEQFF
TGTGCCAGCAGCCAAGATAAAGCAGGGACTAGCGGGAGATTCGGGGATGAGCAGTTCTTC
>-|TRBJ2-6|many|TRBV9
CASSLSGSGANVLTF
TGTGCCAGCAGCCTCTCGGGTTCTGGGGCCAACGTCCTGACTTTC
>-|TRBJ2-1|many|TRBV6-1
CASSDTLRNEQFF
TGTGCCAGCAGTGACACTTTGAGGAATGAGCAGTTCTTC
>TRBD2|TRBJ2-7|many|TRBV12-3/TRBV12-4
CASSSGLAGGGEQYF
TGTGCCAGCAGTTCGGGACTAGCGGGAGGCGGGGAGCAGTACTTC
>-|TRBJ2-3|many|TRBV11-2
CASSLVGPTTDTQYF
TGTGCCAGCAGCTTAGTTGGGCCGACCACAGATACGCAGTATTTT
>-|TRBJ1-3|many|TRBV12-3/TRBV12-4
CASSFVASGNTIYF
TGTGCCAGCAGTTTCGTCGCCTCTGGAAACACCATATATTTT
>-|TRBJ2-1|many|TRBV7-9
CASRTSAYNEQFF
TGTGCCAGCAGGACTAGTGCCTACAATGAGCAGTTCTTC
>TRBD2|TRBJ2-1|many|TRBV7-2
CASSSPLGGRRYNEQFF
TGTGCCAGCAGCTCCCCACTAGGCGGGAGGCGCTACAATGAGCAGTTCTTC
>TRBD2|TRBJ2-3|-|TRBV30
CAWRTSGSATDTQYF
TGTGCCTGGAGAACTAGCGGGAGTGCCACAGATACGCAGTATTTT
>-|TRBJ2-1|many|TRBV11-2
CASSLSRGARANEQFF
TGTGCCAGCAGCCTTTCCCGAGGCGCCAGGGCCAATGAGCAGTTCTTC
>TRBD1|TRBJ2-3|many|TRBV12-3/TRBV12-4
CASSRGQGSVTDTQYF
TGTGCCAGCAGCCGCGGACAGGGGAGCGTGACAGATACGCAGTATTTT
>-|TRBJ2-3|-|TRBV18
CASSPRRGADTQYF
TGTGCCAGCTCACCAAGGCGAGGGGCAGATACGCAGTATTTT
>-|TRBJ2-7|many|TRBV20-1
CSASWGRAYEQYF
TGCAGTGCTAGTTGGGGAAGAGCCTACGAGCAGTACTTC
>TRBD2|TRBJ2-3|many|TRBV7-2
CASRPAGGKRDTQYF
TGTGCCAGCAGACCAGCGGGGGGTAAAAGAGATACGCAGTATTTT
>-|TRBJ1-3|many|TRBV6-1
CASREQGSGNTIYF
TGTGCCAGCAGGGAACAGGGCTCTGGAAACACCATATATTTT
>-|TRBJ2-1|-|TRBV20-1
CSARGGALDNEQFF
TGCAGTGCTAGGGGCGGGGCTCTTGACAATGAGCAGTTCTTC
>TRBD1|TRBJ1-2|many|TRBV7-9
CASSLPQIQGARGYTF
TGTGCCAGCAGCCTCCCCCAGATCCAGGGGGCGCGTGGCTACACCTTC
>-|TRBJ2-3|many|TRBV7-2
CASSSISGSYPQYF
TGTGCCAGCAGTTCCATTTCCGGCTCTTATCCGCAGTATTTT
>TRBD2|TRBJ2-3|many|TRBV15
CATSPGLATDTQYF
TGTGCCACCAGCCCGGGACTAGCGACAGATACGCAGTATTTT
>-|TRBJ2-7|-|TRBV29-1
CSVELDSYEQYF
TGCAGCGTTGAACTGGACTCCTACGAGCAGTACTTC
>TRBD1|TRBJ2-1|many|TRBV20-1
CSASGTGGMYEQFF
TGCAGTGCTTCCGGGACAGGGGGCATGTATGAGCAGTTCTTC
>-|TRBJ2-1|-|TRBV6-5
CASSPPSNNEQFF
TGTGCCAGCAGCCCACCCTCGAACAATGAGCAGTTCTTC
>TRBD2|TRBJ2-1|many|TRBV6-5
CASSLGLADSYNEQFF
TGTGCCAGCAGTCTAGGACTAGCTGATTCCTACAATGAGCAGTTCTTC